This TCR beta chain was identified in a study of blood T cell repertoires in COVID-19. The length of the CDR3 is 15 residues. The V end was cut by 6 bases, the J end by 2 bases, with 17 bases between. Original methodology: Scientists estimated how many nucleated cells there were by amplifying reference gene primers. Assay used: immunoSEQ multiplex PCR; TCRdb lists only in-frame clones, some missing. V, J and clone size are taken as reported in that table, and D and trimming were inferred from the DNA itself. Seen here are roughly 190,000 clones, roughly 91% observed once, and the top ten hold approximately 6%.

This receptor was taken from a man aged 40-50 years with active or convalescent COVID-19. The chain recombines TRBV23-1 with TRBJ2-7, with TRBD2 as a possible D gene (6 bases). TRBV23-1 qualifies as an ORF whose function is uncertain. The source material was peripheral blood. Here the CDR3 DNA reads TGCGCCAGCAGACCCACTCGGGACTTCACCTACGAGCAGTACTTC. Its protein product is CASRPTRDFTYEQYF.